The subject of this entry is one T cell receptor beta chain. This record comes from a study of blood T cell repertoires in COVID-19. About the study: The United States, Italy and Spain were the sources of the acute and convalescent COVID-19 samples. T cells, B-cell-depleted T cells, or PBMCs provided the cDNA or gDNA that served as material.

Unmatched junction bases numbered 15, after V lost 4 bases and J lost 5 bases. CDR3 length: 17 amino acids. In germline, CDR1 is LGHNA, CDR2 YSLEER. How the authors handled the data: Quantification of nucleated cells was approximated via reference gene primer amplification. Here immunoSEQ multiplex PCR was the method, and the copy in TCRdb shows in-frame clones only, minus some. D and trimming come from the DNA, and the V and J calls and clone size come from that table. Of 60,000 or so clones listed, 70% to 90% are singletons. The chain links TRBV4-3 to TRBJ2-7; 9 nucleotides agree with TRBD2. Sample: peripheral blood. The receptor's source is a man aged 55 to 70 with acute or convalescent COVID-19. CDR3 in amino acids: CASSRQLSAGGGDEQYF. The CDR3 DNA reads TGCGCCAGCAGCCGACAACTCTCAGCGGGGGGTGGTGACGAGCAGTACTTC.